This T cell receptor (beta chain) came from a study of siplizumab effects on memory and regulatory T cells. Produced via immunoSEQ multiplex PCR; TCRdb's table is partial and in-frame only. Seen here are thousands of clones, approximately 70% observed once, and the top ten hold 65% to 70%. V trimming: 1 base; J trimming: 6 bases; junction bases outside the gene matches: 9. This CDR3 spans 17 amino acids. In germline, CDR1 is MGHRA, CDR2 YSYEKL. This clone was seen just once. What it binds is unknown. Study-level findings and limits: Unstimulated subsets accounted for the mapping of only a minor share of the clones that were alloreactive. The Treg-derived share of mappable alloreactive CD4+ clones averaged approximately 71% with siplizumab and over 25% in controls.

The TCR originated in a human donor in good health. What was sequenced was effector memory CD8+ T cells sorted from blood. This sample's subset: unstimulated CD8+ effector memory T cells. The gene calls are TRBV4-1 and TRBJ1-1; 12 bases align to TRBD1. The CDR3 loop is CASSQGRDRGRIAEAFF. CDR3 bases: TGCGCCAGCAGCCAAGGGCGGGACAGGGGGCGAATCGCTGAAGCTTTCTTT.